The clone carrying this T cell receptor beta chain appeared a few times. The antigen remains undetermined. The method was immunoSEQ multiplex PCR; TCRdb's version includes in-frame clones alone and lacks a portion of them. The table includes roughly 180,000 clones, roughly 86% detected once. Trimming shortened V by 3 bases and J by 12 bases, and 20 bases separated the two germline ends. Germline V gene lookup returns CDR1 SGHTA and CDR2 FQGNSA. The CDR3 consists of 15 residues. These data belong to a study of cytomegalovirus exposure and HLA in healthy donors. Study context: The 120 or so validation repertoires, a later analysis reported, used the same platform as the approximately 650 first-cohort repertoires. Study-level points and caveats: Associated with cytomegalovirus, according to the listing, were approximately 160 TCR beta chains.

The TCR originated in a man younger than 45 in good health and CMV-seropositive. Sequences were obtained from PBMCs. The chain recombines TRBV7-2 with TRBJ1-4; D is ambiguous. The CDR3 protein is CASSFWANEREELFF. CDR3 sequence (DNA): TGTGCCAGCAGCTTCTGGGCAAATGAGCGAGAGGAACTGTTTTTT.